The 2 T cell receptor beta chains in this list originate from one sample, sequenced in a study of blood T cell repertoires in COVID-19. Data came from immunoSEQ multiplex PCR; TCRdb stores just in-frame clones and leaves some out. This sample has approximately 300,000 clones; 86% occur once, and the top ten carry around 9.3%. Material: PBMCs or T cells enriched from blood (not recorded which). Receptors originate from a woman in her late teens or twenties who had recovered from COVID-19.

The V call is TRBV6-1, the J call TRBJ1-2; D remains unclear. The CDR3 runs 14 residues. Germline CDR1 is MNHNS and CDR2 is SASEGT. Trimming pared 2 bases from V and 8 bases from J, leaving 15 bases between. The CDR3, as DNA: TGTGCCAGCAGTGAATCCGGGGAAGGCAGGGGCTACACCTTC. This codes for CASSESGEGRGYTF.

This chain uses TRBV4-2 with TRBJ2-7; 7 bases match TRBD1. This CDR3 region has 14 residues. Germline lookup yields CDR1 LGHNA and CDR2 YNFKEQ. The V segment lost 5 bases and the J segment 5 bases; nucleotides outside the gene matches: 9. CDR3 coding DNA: TGTGCCAGCAGCACCCGACAGGGATCGAACGAGCAGTACTTC. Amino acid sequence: CASSTRQGSNEQYF.